These T cell receptor beta chains were read from a single sample in a study of blood T cells in healthy people across ages. TCRdb used MiXCR to reprocess the 5' RACE reads, holding one entry per CDR3 protein. This table has some 640,000 distinct CDR3 sequences, about half appearing once. Sequencing was performed on blood. The receptors stem from a woman aged 55-69 years in good health. Both conserved end residues are part of each CDR3. The order of the fields is D gene, J gene, V gene, clone size, CDR3 DNA, CDR3 protein. The D gene is left open where the match is weak. For some rows the clone size is stated as once, few or many, or as a class when expanded; others skip it.

>NA|TRBJ2-5|TRBV20-1|many
TGCAGTGCTAGAGTCGCGTGGCGTCAAGAGACCCAGTACTTC
CSARVAWRQETQYF
>TRBD1|TRBJ1-2|TRBV14|NA
TGTGCCAGCAGCACCCTACAGGGGTGGAGTGGCTACACCTTC
CASSTLQGWSGYTF
>NA|TRBJ2-1|TRBV20-1|NA
TGCAGTGCTGCCACTTTCAATGAGCAGTTCTTC
CSAATFNEQFF
>TRBD1|TRBJ2-7|TRBV18|NA
TGTGCCAGCTCACCACCCGGGACAGAGGTAGGGGCCTACGAGCAGTACTTC
CASSPPGTEVGAYEQYF
>NA|TRBJ1-1|TRBV6-5|few
TGTGCCAGCACCGAAGGTGGTCTGGGCGACACTGAAGCTTTCTTT
CASTEGGLGDTEAFF
>NA|TRBJ2-3|TRBV7-3|once
TGTGCCAGCAGCCAATACCAGGGGACGCAGTATTTT
CASSQYQGTQYF
>TRBD2|TRBJ2-1|TRBV20-1|NA
TGCAGTGCGACTACTAGCGGGAGAAATAACTACAATGAGCAGTTCTTC
CSATTSGRNNYNEQFF
>TRBD1|TRBJ1-1|TRBV27|NA
TGTGCCAGCAGTTTATCGGGGGACAGGGGAAACACTGAAGCTTTCTTT
CASSLSGDRGNTEAFF
>TRBD1|TRBJ1-6|TRBV3-1|NA
TGTGCCAGCAGCCAAGACGACAGGGGCGTCGCACCCCTCCACTTT
CASSQDDRGVAPLHF
>NA|TRBJ1-2|TRBV6-2/TRBV6-3|NA
TGTGCCAGCAGTAACTTCTATGGCTACACCTTC
CASSNFYGYTF
>TRBD2|TRBJ2-3|TRBV7-2|NA
TGTGCCAGCAGCCTGCGACTAGCGGGAGAGACAGATACGCAGTATTTT
CASSLRLAGETDTQYF
>TRBD2|TRBJ2-3|TRBV7-3|NA
TGTGCCAGCAGCTTAACTGTACTAGCGGGAGCAGATACGCAGTATTTT
CASSLTVLAGADTQYF
>NA|TRBJ2-3|TRBV5-1|NA
TGCGCCAGCAGCTTTGGCGGGGTTCCAGATACGCAGTATTTT
CASSFGGVPDTQYF
>TRBD1|TRBJ2-4|TRBV24-1|NA
TGTGCCACCAGTGACAAAGGACAGGGGCAAAACATTCAGTACTTC
CATSDKGQGQNIQYF
>NA|TRBJ1-2|TRBV13|few
TGTGCCAGCAGCCCACTATCAGGGGAGGCGGGCTACACCTTC
CASSPLSGEAGYTF
>NA|TRBJ1-5|TRBV6-1|NA
TGTGCCAGCAGTGGGGAGTTTGGCAATCAGCCCCAGCATTTT
CASSGEFGNQPQHF
>NA|TRBJ2-3|TRBV7-2|once
TGTGCCAGCAGCTTAGCGAATAGCTACGCAGATACGCAGTATTTT
CASSLANSYADTQYF
>TRBD1|TRBJ2-7|TRBV4-2|NA
TGTGCCAGCAGCCAATCACCGGGACAGGGGGCGTACGAGCAGTACTTC
CASSQSPGQGAYEQYF